Sequencing of this TCR beta chain was carried out in a study of blood T cell repertoires in COVID-19. Across the study: COVID-19 samples collected from the United States, Italy and Spain covered acute and convalescent phases.

As handled by the study authors: How many nucleated cells were present was estimated from reference gene primer amplification. Clones were read by immunoSEQ multiplex PCR, and TCRdb kept only the in-frame ones, dropping some. V, J and clone size were drawn from that table, and D and trimming were deduced from the DNA. The table has around 100,000 clones, more than 75% seen once. The CDR3 totals 17 residues. V lost 7 bases, J lost 0 bases, and 10 bases stayed unmatched. Per germline, CDR1 LNHDA and CDR2 SQIVND (reference sequence). Sequencing was performed on peripheral blood. This clonotype was obtained from a woman between 35 and 50 years old with acute or convalescent COVID-19. The chain recombines TRBV19 with TRBJ1-3, with 9 positions matching TRBD1. This chain's CDR3 is CASTLEGTGFSGNTIYF. CDR3 DNA sequence: TGTGCCAGTACCCTGGAAGGGACAGGGTTCTCTGGAAACACCATATATTTT.